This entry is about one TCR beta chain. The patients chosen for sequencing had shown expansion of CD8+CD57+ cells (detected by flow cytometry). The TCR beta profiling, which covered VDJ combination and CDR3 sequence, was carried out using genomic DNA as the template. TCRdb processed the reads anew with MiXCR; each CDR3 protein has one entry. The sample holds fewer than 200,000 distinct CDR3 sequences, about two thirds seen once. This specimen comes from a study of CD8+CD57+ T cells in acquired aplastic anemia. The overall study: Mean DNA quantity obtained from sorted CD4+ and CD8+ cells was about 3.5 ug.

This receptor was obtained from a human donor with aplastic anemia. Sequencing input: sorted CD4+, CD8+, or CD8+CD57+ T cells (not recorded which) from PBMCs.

The CDR3 bases are TGTGCCAGCAGCTCCGTTTCGGCGGGCCAGTTCGTGACCCAGTACTTC. Its protein product is CASSSVSAGQFVTQYF. The gene calls are TRBV7-2 and TRBJ2-5; D possibly corresponds to TRBD2 (5 bases). The CDR3 is made up of 16 amino acids. Trimming stripped 4 bases from V and 7 bases from J, with 22 bases between. Germline values: CDR1 SGHTA, CDR2 FQGNSA.